Given below is one TCR beta chain in context. This clonotype was found a few times. No cognate antigen has been identified for it. Base quality data are lacking; no much larger clone is found one base away. The data were obtained in a study of early T cells in non-severe SARS-CoV-2 infection (dated by TCRdb to the early 2020s). In terms of the full investigation: Because TCR sequencing was done on bulk RNA from unsorted whole blood, the alpha and beta chains could not be paired.

The CDR3 numbers 15 residues from cysteine through phenylalanine. Only the CDR3 region is kept as DNA, spanning 45 bases read in frame from base 1. From a lookup of the germline V gene, CDR1 and CDR2 are SGHVS and FNYEAQ. Trimming accounts for 5 bases at V and 5 bases at J, while the number of junction bases matched to no gene is 11. Libraries were made using 5' RACE. Sequencing instrument: NextSeq 500. In the TCR library protocol, unique molecular identifiers were attached to individual cDNA molecules to correct for PCR bias and sequencing error. Sequencing covered both TCR alpha and beta chains, and within each sample the abundances of alpha and beta sequences were tightly co-correlated. Concerning the study's data processing: Decombinator V4 was used to annotate TCR sequences for V gene, J gene and CDR3. TCRs were defined as expanded if a significant change between any two time points was detected under a Poisson model with p below 0.0001. TCR abundances were normalised to the total number of TCRs sequenced per sample and expressed as counts per million. TRAV1-2 paired with TRAJ12, TRAJ20 or TRAJ33 defined MAIT TCRs, while TRAV10 paired with TRAJ18 defined iNKT TCRs. A search of VDJdb, accessed on 1 November 2021, was run for TCRs annotated to CMV, EBV and SARS-CoV-2, with TCRs annotated for multiple antigens excluded. TCRdb passed the public sequencing reads through fastp at Q25 and MiXCR, retaining productive beta sequences. CDR3 protein sequences are deduplicated, and each keeps its most common genes and DNA. For this entry, the V and J calls and clone size follow TCRdb and not the study's own pipeline. This sample comprises about 67,000 distinct CDR3 sequences, 11% of them detected only once. The ten largest clones represent about 3.8% of the sample.

Results and caveats for the whole study, not just this receptor: VDJdb matching was skewed toward anti-spike CD8 responses and likely underestimated virus-specific expansions by missing private and CD4 specificities.

The study was a case-control design nested within a healthcare worker cohort in London, UK, with weekly nasopharyngeal swab PCR tests and blood sampling. Healthcare workers were enrolled in the week of the UK lockdown, from 23 to 31 March 2020, and were followed every week for up to about 16 weeks. The chain was built from TRBV7-6 and TRBJ2-5, and TRBD1 aligns with 7 junction nucleotides. Sequenced: whole blood. This sequence originates from an adult who was a healthcare worker with PCR-confirmed SARS-CoV-2 infection or an uninfected control (not recorded which). The nucleotide sequence is given as TGTGCCAGCAGCCCCGAGGGGGCCGGTTGGGAGACCCAGTACTTC. The encoded protein is CASSPEGAGWETQYF.